Listed here are 24 T cell receptor beta chains from one sample, sequenced in a study of shared clonotypes between healthy human individuals. The table came from immunoSEQ multiplex PCR; TCRdb's copy has only in-frame clones and leaves some out. The sample has about 2.5 million clones, 92% seen once. Sequences were obtained from naive CD4+ T cells from PBMCs. Subset reported: CD45RA+ positively selected. The source is a man aged 18 to 29 in good health. Some clones in this sample may be carry-over from other donors' samples.

This rearrangement joins TRBV12-2 to TRBJ2-6. TRBV12-2 is given as a pseudogene. The CDR3 contains 15 residues. The DNA for the CDR3 is TGTGCAAGTCGCTTAGAAGGGATGAGGGCCAACGTCCTGACTTTC. This codes for CASRLEGMRANVLTF.

The J gene is TRBJ1-1, the V gene TRBV15, with D possibly being TRBD1 (6 bases). The CDR3 consists of 14 residues. The germline gives CDR1 LNHNV, CDR2 YYDKDF (reference sequence). V dropped 1 base and J dropped 2 bases, with 8 bases sitting between them. CDR3 in DNA: TGTGCCACCAGCAGAGGGGGACACAACACTGAAGCTTTCTTT. This gives the protein CATSRGGHNTEAFF.

V gene TRBV11-2 combines with J gene TRBJ2-5, with D possibly being TRBD1 or TRBD2 (7 bases each). CDR3 size: 16 residues. The V and J ends lost 1 base and 2 bases respectively, with 14 bases between them. Germline V gives CDR1 SGHAT, CDR2 FQNNGV. This CDR3 is CASSLGGRGGQETQYF. The CDR3 DNA reads as TGTGCCAGCAGCTTAGGCGGCAGGGGGGGACAAGAGACCCAGTACTTC. Looking up the rest from reference TRBV11-2 and TRBJ2-5 gives the full variable domain: EAGVAQSPRYKIIEKRQSVAFWCNPISGHATLYWYQQILGQGPKLLIQFQNNGVVDDSQLPKDRFSAERLKGVDSTLKIQPAKLEDSAVYLCASSLGGRGGQETQYFGPGTRLLVL.

The rearrangement joins TRBV5-1 to TRBJ2-5; D call uncertain. The germline gives CDR1 SGHRS, CDR2 YFSETQ. This CDR3 comprises 16 residues. The V gene lost 0 bases and the J gene lost 5 bases, with 17 bases spanning the gap. The CDR3 bases are TGCGCCAGCAGCTTGGATGCCGGGTTTAAGGTGGAGACCCAGTACTTC. Translated, it gives CASSLDAGFKVETQYF.

This clone was counted only a few times. The V gene is TRBV28, the J gene TRBJ1-1; tentative D call: TRBD1 (6 bases). V lost 8 bases and J 4 bases, leaving 20 bases between the germline ends. Per germline, CDR1 MDHEN and CDR2 SYDVKM. CDR3 size: 15 residues. As DNA, the CDR3 is TGTGCCAGCCAAGTGGGGGGCGCGGCTGGCACTGAAGCTTTCTTT. This translates into CASQVGGAAGTEAFF.

Here the CDR3 DNA reads TGTGCCAGCAGCTTGGCCGGGACCGCCCGAGGGGACACCTTC. Protein sequence: CASSLAGTARGDTF. The chain has TRBV5-4 and TRBJ1-2; D perhaps matches TRBD1 (5 bases). Germline-derived CDR1 and CDR2 are SGHNT and YYREEE (reference sequence). The CDR3 is 14 amino acids. Trimming took 0 bases from V and 12 from J, leaving 18 bases between them.

The rearrangement links TRBV28 to TRBJ1-4; D remains unclear. Germline V gives CDR1 MDHEN, CDR2 SYDVKM. The CDR3 consists of 12 residues. With 7 bases removed from V and 3 bases from J, the gap between germline ends came to 6 bases. CDR3 protein: CASTAANEKLFF. The CDR3 DNA reads as TGTGCCAGCACCGCAGCTAATGAAAAACTGTTTTTT.

This chain links TRBV6-1 with TRBJ1-1; a possible D gene is TRBD1 (5 bases). V shed 5 bases and J shed 6 bases, with 19 bases lying between them. This CDR3 is built from 15 residues. The germline V gene has CDR1 MNHNS and CDR2 SASEGT. CDR3 protein: CASSSRGRPKAEAFF. The CDR3 DNA reads TGTGCCAGCAGTTCCCGGGGACGGCCTAAGGCTGAAGCTTTCTTT.

V is TRBV4-1 and J is TRBJ2-3, with TRBD2 matching 8 bases. Germline loops: CDR1 MGHRA, CDR2 YSYEKL. V shed 4 bases and J 0 bases; nucleotides not matched to a gene: 3. The CDR3 is 15 residues long. The CDR3 loop is CASSPLAASTDTQYF. Here the CDR3 DNA reads TGCGCCAGCAGCCCACTAGCGGCTAGCACAGATACGCAGTATTTT.

The chain is built from TRBV30 and TRBJ1-2; 7 bases agree with TRBD1. Germline V gene lookup returns CDR1 GTSNPN and CDR2 SVGIG (reference sequence). The CDR3 length is 15 residues. The junction had 10 bases not matched to a gene; V was cut back by 1 base and J by 5 bases. DNA of the CDR3: TGTGCCTGGAGTGGACAGGGAGGCGCGTTTTATGGCTACACCTTC. Its protein is CAWSGQGGAFYGYTF.

For this clone: At the DNA level, this CDR3 is encoded by other sequences in the same sample as well. The chain employs TRBV18 and TRBJ2-1; 9 bases fit TRBD2. CDR3 length: 15 residues. The V and J ends lost 5 bases and 1 base, in that order; junction bases with no gene match: 3. The V gene's germline CDR1 is KGHSH and CDR2 LQKENI. This CDR3 is CASSSSGSSYNEQFF. The DNA of the CDR3 is TGTGCCAGCTCAAGTAGCGGGAGTTCCTACAATGAGCAGTTCTTC. Complete variable domain (other parts from reference TRBV18 and TRBJ2-1): NAGVMQNPRHLVRRRGQEARLRCSPMKGHSHVYWYRQLPEEGLKFMVYLQKENIIDESGMPKERFSAEFPKEGPSILRIQQVVRGDSAAYFCASSSSGSSYNEQFFGPGTRLTVL.

The V and J genes are TRBV5-1 and TRBJ2-5, with D tentatively TRBD1 (6 bases). The CDR3 spans 13 residues. The V gene lost 5 bases and the J gene lost 3 bases, with 11 bases spanning the gap. The germline V gene encodes CDR1 SGHRS and CDR2 YFSETQ. In DNA, the CDR3 is TGCGCCAGCAGTGGGGGCGCAGAAGAGACCCAGTACTTC. Amino acid sequence: CASSGGAEETQYF.

The chain has TRBV18 and TRBJ1-4; possibly TRBD1 for D (5 bases). Trimming shortened V by 1 base and J by 7 bases, and 13 bases separated the two germline ends. Germline V gives CDR1 KGHSH, CDR2 LQKENI. The CDR3 loop spans 15 amino acids. The CDR3 DNA is TGTGCCAGCTCACCACTCGGGGGGGAGAGTGAAAAACTGTTTTTT. This codes for CASSPLGGESEKLFF.

V gene TRBV7-9 combines with J gene TRBJ1-1, with TRBD1 matching 9 bases. Germline values: CDR1 SEHNR, CDR2 FQNEAQ (reference sequence). V gave up 5 bases and J gave up 3 bases; unmatched junction bases: 7. The CDR3 has 15 residues. The CDR3 reads CASSTPGQGYTEAFF. DNA of the CDR3: TGTGCCAGCAGCACCCCAGGACAGGGGTACACTGAAGCTTTCTTT. Using reference TRBV7-9 and TRBJ1-1 for the parts outside the CDR3, the full variable domain is DTGVSQNPRHKITKRGQNVTFRCDPISEHNRLYWYRQTLGQGPEFLTYFQNEAQLEKSRLLSDRFSAERPKGSFSTLEIQRTEQGDSAMYLCASSTPGQGYTEAFFGQGTRLTVV.

This clone has just one count. CDR3 amino acids: CAISESARGRYNEQFF. In nucleotides, the CDR3 is TGTGCCATCAGTGAGTCCGCCAGGGGACGCTACAATGAGCAGTTCTTC. This chain links TRBV10-3 with TRBJ2-1; TRBD1 is a possible D gene (6 bases). V gave up 0 bases and J gave up 3 bases, with 12 bases separating them. Germline assignment: CDR1 ENHRY and CDR2 SYGVKD. The CDR3 contains 16 residues.

In regard to this clone: Other nucleotide sequences from this sample produce the same CDR3. The rearrangement joins TRBV5-1 to TRBJ2-7; 12 nucleotides line up with TRBD2. CDR1 and CDR2 (germline): SGHRS, YFSETQ. The CDR3 contains 14 residues. Trimming took 0 bases from V and 6 from J; bases not matched to a gene: 1. This chain's CDR3 is CASSLELAGGEQYF. The CDR3 bases are TGCGCCAGCAGCTTGGAACTAGCGGGAGGCGAGCAGTACTTC.

The rearrangement links TRBV30 to TRBJ2-7; 7 nucleotides agree with TRBD2. J lost 8 bases, V lost 1 base, and 8 bases had no gene match. The germline V gene encodes CDR1 GTSNPN and CDR2 SVGIG (reference sequence). The CDR3 is 13 residues long. Here the CDR3 DNA reads TGTGCCTGGAGTGGACTAGCAGCCCTCCAGCAGTACTTC. Translating gives CAWSGLAALQQYF.

The chain recombines TRBV4-3 with TRBJ2-7, with 9 positions matching TRBD1. Looked up from germline, CDR1 is LGHNA and CDR2 is YSLEER. The CDR3 contains 15 residues. V shed 7 bases and J 5 bases; nucleotides not matched to a gene: 12. The CDR3 sequence: CASIKGRDRAHEQYF. The CDR3 nucleotides read TGCGCCAGCATCAAAGGACGGGACAGGGCCCACGAGCAGTACTTC.

This clone was observed a handful of times. The genes are TRBV20-1 and TRBJ2-5, with a possible D match to TRBD1 (5 bases). Trimming stripped 3 bases from V and 3 bases from J, with 5 bases between. The CDR3 has 11 amino acids. Per the germline V gene, CDR1 is DFQATT and CDR2 is SNEGSKA (reference sequence). CDR3 in DNA: TGCAGTGCTAGGACAGAAGAGACCCAGTACTTC. It specifies CSARTEETQYF.

The chain combines TRBV18 with TRBJ2-1, with D perhaps TRBD1 (5 bases). Germline V gives CDR1 KGHSH, CDR2 LQKENI. This CDR3 has 16 amino acids. The V gene lost 5 bases and the J gene lost 0 bases, with 14 bases spanning the gap. Here the CDR3 DNA reads TGTGCCAGCTCAGCCACCGCCCAGGGCTCCTACAATGAGCAGTTCTTC. Its protein product is CASSATAQGSYNEQFF. Complete variable domain (other parts from reference TRBV18 and TRBJ2-1): NAGVMQNPRHLVRRRGQEARLRCSPMKGHSHVYWYRQLPEEGLKFMVYLQKENIIDESGMPKERFSAEFPKEGPSILRIQQVVRGDSAAYFCASSATAQGSYNEQFFGPGTRLTVL.

V is TRBV7-3 and J is TRBJ1-1, with D hard to call. With 0 bases removed from V and 1 base from J, the gap between germline ends came to 12 bases. CDR3 size: 16 residues. In germline, CDR1 is SGHTA, CDR2 FQGTGA. CDR3 amino acids: CASSLTPPEGNTEAFF. The CDR3 region has the DNA TGTGCCAGCAGCTTAACTCCCCCTGAGGGGAACACTGAAGCTTTCTTT.

In this sample, this clone turned up a few times. The V and J genes are TRBV29-1 and TRBJ1-4, with a weak D call TRBD1 (5 bases). Germline values: CDR1 SQVTM, CDR2 ANQGSEA. The CDR3 is 13 amino acids. V dropped 1 base and J dropped 10 bases, with 13 bases sitting between them. The CDR3 loop reads CSVEVGGIGKLFF. The CDR3 DNA sequence: TGCAGCGTTGAAGTTGGGGGGATCGGAAAACTGTTTTTT.

This clone occurred once. The V call is TRBV19, the J call TRBJ1-5; 7 nucleotides align to TRBD1. Germline V lookup: CDR1 LNHDA, CDR2 SQIVND (reference sequence). The CDR3 spans 13 residues. The trim removed 8 bases at V and 6 bases at J, leaving 7 bases unmatched. Here the CDR3 DNA reads TGTGCCAGTTCCAGGGGGGTTCGTCAGCCCCAGCATTTT. Translation gives CASSRGVRQPQHF.

In regard to this clone: Other DNA sequences in this sample translate to the same CDR3. The chain recombines TRBV7-9 with TRBJ2-2; D unclear. This CDR3 has 16 amino acids. CDR1 is SEHNR and CDR2 is FQNEAQ in the germline V gene (reference sequence). The V and J ends lost 1 base and 2 bases respectively, with 11 bases between them. CDR3 sequence reads: CASSLVGGSNTGELFF. CDR3 nucleotides: TGTGCCAGCAGCTTAGTAGGCGGATCCAACACCGGGGAGCTGTTTTTT.